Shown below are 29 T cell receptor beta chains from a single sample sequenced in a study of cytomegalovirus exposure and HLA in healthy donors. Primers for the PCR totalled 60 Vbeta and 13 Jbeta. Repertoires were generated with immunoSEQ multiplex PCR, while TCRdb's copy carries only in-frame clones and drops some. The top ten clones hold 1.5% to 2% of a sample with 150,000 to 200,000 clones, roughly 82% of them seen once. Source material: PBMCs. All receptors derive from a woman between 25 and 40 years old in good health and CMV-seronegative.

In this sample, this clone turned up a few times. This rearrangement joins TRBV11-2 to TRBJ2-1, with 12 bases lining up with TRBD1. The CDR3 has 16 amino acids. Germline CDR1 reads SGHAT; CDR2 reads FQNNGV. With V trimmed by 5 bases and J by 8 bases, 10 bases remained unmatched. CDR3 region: CASSPSPGQGADEQFF. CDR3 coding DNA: TGTGCCAGCAGCCCCTCCCCGGGACAGGGGGCGGATGAGCAGTTCTTC.

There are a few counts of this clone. CDR3 coding DNA: TGTGCCATCAGTGAGTCGATTTCAGGGGGCACAGATACGCAGTATTTT. Its translation is CAISESISGGTDTQYF. The rearrangement uses TRBV10-3 and TRBJ2-3, with D maybe TRBD1 (6 bases). Trimming cost V 0 bases and J 1 base, with 11 bases left between them. Germline V lookup: CDR1 ENHRY, CDR2 SYGVKD. This CDR3 comprises 16 residues.

The CDR3 nucleotides read TGTGCCAGCAGTGGGTATACAGCCCTCTATGGCTACACCTTC. Its translation is CASSGYTALYGYTF. The chain recombines TRBV2 with TRBJ1-2, with unresolved D. V shed 4 bases and J shed 4 bases, with 13 bases lying between them. The CDR3 consists of 14 residues. Germline V gives CDR1 SNHLY, CDR2 FYNNEI.

The CDR3 loop is CASSSTGLVKTEAFF. The CDR3 bases are TGTGCCAGCAGTTCCACAGGGCTGGTAAAGACTGAAGCTTTCTTT. This rearrangement joins TRBV6-5 to TRBJ1-1; perhaps TRBD1 as D (6 bases). This CDR3 region has 15 residues. Germline CDR1 and CDR2: MNHEY and SVGAGI. V lost 4 bases and J lost 5, with 17 bases in between.

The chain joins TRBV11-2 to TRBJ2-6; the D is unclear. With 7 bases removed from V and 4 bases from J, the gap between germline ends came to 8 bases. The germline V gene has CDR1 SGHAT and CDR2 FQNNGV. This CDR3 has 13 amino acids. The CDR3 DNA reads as TGTGCCAGCACTAAACAGGGGGCCAACGTCCTGACTTTC. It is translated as CASTKQGANVLTF.

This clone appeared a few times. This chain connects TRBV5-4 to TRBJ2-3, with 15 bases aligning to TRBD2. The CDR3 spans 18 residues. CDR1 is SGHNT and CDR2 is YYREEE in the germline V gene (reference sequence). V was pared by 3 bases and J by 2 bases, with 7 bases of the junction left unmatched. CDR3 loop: CASSSGTSGGRHTDTQYF. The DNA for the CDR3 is TGTGCCAGCAGCTCCGGGACTAGCGGGGGGCGACACACAGATACGCAGTATTTT.

The CDR3 sequence: CASSYPSGTGLGGYTF. CDR3 nucleotide sequence: TGTGCCAGCAGTTACCCTTCCGGGACAGGGCTGGGCGGCTACACCTTC. The chain carries TRBV6-5 and TRBJ1-2, with 9 nucleotides matching TRBD1. The CDR3 is 16 amino acids. Trimming took 2 bases from V and 8 from J; bases not matched to a gene: 12. CDR1 and CDR2 (germline): MNHEY, SVGAGI.

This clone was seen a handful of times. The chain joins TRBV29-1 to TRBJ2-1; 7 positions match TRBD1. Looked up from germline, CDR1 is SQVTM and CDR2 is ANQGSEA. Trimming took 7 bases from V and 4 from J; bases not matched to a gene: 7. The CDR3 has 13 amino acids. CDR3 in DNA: TGCAGCGCCCCCGCAGGGGGATACAATGAGCAGTTCTTC. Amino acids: CSAPAGGYNEQFF.

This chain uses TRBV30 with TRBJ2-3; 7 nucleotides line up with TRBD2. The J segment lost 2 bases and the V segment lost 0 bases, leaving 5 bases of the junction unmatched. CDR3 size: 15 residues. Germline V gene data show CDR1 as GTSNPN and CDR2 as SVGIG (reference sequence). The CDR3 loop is CAWSVRRESTDTQYF. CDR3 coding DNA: TGTGCCTGGAGTGTTAGGCGGGAGTCCACAGATACGCAGTATTTT. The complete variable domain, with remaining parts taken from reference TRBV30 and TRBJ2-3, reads SQTIHQWPATLVQPVGSPLSLECTVEGTSNPNLYWYRQAAGRGLQLLFYSVGIGQISSEVPQNLSASRPQDRQFILSSKKLLLSDSGFYLCAWSVRRESTDTQYFGPGTRLTVL.

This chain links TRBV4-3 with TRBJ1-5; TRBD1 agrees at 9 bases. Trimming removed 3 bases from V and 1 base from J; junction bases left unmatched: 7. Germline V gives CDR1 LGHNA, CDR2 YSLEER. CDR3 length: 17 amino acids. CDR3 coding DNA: TGCGCCAGCAGCCAGGACTACAGGGGGCTCAGCAATCAGCCCCAGCATTTT. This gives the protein CASSQDYRGLSNQPQHF.

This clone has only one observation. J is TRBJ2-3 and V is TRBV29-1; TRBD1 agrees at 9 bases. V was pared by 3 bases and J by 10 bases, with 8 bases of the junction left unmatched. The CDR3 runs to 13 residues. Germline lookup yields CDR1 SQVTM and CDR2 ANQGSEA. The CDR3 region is CSVDPGQGVSQYF. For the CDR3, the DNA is TGCAGCGTTGATCCGGGACAGGGTGTTTCGCAGTATTTT.

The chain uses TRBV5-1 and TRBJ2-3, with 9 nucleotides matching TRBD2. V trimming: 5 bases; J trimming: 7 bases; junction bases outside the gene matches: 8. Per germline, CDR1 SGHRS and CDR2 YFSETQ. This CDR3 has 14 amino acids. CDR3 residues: CASRVTAGGHTQYF. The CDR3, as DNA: TGCGCCAGCAGGGTTACCGCGGGAGGGCATACGCAGTATTTT.

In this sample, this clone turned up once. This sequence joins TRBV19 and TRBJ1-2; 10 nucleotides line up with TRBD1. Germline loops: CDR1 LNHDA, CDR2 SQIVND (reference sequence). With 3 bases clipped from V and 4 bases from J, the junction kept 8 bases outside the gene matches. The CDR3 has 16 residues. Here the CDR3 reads CASSMDGQGGFYGYTF. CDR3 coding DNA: TGTGCCAGTAGTATGGACGGACAGGGGGGATTCTATGGCTACACCTTC.

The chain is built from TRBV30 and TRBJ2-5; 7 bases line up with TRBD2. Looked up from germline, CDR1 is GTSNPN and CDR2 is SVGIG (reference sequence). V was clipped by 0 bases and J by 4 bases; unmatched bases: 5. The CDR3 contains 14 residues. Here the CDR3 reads CAWSVRAGLETQYF. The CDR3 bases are TGTGCCTGGAGTGTAAGAGCGGGATTAGAGACCCAGTACTTC.

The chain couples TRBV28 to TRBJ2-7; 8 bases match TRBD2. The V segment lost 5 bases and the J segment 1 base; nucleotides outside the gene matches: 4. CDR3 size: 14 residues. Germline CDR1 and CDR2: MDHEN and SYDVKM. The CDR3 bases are TGTGCCAGCAGTAGTGGACTAGCTTCCTACGAGCAGTACTTC. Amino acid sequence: CASSSGLASYEQYF.

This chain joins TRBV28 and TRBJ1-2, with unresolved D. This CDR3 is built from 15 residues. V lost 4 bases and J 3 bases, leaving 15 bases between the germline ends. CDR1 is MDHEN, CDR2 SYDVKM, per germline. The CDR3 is CASSSMAGWDYGYTF. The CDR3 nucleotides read TGTGCCAGCAGTTCCATGGCGGGGTGGGACTATGGCTACACCTTC.

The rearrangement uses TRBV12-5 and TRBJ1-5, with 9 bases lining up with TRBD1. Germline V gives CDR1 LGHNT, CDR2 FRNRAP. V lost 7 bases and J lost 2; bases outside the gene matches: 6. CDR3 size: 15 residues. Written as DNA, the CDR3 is TGTGCTAGTGCTCGGACAGGGGACGGCAATCAGCCCCAGCATTTT. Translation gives CASARTGDGNQPQHF.

CDR3 loop: CASGTGQGGANVLTF. The DNA of the CDR3 is TGTGCTAGTGGAACCGGACAGGGAGGGGCCAACGTCCTGACTTTC. The gene calls are TRBV12-5 and TRBJ2-6; 8 bases are a match to TRBD1. Trimming cost V 6 bases and J 4 bases; bases outside gene matches: 5. Germline V gives CDR1 LGHNT, CDR2 FRNRAP. The CDR3 runs to 15 residues.

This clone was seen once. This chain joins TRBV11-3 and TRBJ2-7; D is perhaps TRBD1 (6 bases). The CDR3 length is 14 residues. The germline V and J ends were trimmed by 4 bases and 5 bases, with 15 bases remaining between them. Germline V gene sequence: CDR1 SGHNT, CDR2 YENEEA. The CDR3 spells CASSSQQTGNEQYF. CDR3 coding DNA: TGTGCCAGCAGCTCCCAACAGACAGGAAACGAGCAGTACTTC.

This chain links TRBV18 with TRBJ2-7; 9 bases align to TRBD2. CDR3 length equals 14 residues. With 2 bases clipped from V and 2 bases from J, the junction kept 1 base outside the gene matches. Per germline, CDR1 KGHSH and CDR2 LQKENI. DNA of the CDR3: TGTGCCAGCTCACCAGCGGGGGGGACCTACGAGCAGTACTTC. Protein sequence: CASSPAGGTYEQYF.

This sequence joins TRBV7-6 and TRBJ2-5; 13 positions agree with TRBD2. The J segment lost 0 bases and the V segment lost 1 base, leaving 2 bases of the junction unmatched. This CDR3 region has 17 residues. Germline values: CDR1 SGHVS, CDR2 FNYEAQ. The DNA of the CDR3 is TGTGCCAGCAGCTTAGAACTAGCGGGAGGGTACCAAGAGACCCAGTACTTC. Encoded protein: CASSLELAGGYQETQYF. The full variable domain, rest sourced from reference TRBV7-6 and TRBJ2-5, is GAGVSQSPRYKVTKRGQDVALRCDPISGHVSLYWYRQALGQGPEFLTYFNYEAQQDKSGLPNDRFSAERPEGSISTLTIQRTEQRDSAMYRCASSLELAGGYQETQYFGPGTRLLVL.

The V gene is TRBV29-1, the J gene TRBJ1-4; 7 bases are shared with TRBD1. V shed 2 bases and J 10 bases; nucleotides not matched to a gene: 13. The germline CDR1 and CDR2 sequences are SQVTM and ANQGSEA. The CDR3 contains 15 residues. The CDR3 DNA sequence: TGCAGCGTTGAAAAGGACAGGAACCCCGGATCAAAACTGTTTTTT. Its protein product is CSVEKDRNPGSKLFF. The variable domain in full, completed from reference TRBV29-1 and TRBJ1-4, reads SAVISQKPSRDICQRGTSLTIQCQVDSQVTMMFWYRQQPGQSLTLIATANQGSEATYESGFVIDKFPISRPNLTFSTLTVSNMSPEDSSIYLCSVEKDRNPGSKLFFGSGTQLSVL.

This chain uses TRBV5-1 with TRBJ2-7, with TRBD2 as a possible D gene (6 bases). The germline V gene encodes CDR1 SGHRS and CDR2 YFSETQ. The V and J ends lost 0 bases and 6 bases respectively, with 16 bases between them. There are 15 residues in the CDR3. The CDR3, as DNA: TGCGCCAGCAGCTTGGATGTCTACTTGGGACTCGAGCAGTACTTC. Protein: CASSLDVYLGLEQYF.

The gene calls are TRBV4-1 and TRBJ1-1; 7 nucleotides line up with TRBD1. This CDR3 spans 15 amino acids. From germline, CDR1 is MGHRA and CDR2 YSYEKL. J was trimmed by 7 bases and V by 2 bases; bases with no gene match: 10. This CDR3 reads CASSQYYPGQIEAFF. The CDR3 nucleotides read TGCGCCAGCAGCCAATACTACCCGGGACAGATTGAAGCTTTCTTT.

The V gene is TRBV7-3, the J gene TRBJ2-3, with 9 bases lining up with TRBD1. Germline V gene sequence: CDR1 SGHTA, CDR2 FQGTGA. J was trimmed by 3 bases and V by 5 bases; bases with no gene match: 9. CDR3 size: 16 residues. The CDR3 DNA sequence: TGTGCCAGCAGCGCCTCCGGGACAGGGTTAACAGATACGCAGTATTTT. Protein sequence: CASSASGTGLTDTQYF. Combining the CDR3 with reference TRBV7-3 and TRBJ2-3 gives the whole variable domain GAGVSQTPSNKVTEKGKYVELRCDPISGHTALYWYRQSLGQGPEFLIYFQGTGAADDSGLPNDRFFAVRPEGSVSTLKIQRTERGDSAVYLCASSASGTGLTDTQYFGPGTRLTVL.

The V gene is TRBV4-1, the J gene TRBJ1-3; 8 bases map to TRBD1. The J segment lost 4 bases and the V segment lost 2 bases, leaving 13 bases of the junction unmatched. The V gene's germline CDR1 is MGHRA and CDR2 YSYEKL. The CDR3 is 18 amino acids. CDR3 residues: CASSQTGTGFGSGNTIYF. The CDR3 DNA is TGCGCCAGCAGCCAAACCGGGACAGGTTTCGGTTCCGGAAACACCATATATTTT.

The CDR3 nucleotides are TGCGCCAGCAGTAATATCCAGGGAAATTACGAGCAGTACTTC. Its protein is CASSNIQGNYEQYF. This chain links TRBV10-1 with TRBJ2-7; perhaps TRBD1 as D (5 bases). The CDR3 covers 14 residues. V shed 5 bases and J shed 4 bases, with 15 bases lying between them. The germline CDR1 and CDR2 sequences are WNHNN and SYGVQD (reference sequence).

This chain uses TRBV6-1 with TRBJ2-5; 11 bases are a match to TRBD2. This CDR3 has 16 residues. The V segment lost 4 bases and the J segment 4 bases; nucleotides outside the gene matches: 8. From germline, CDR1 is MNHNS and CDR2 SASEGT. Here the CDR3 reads CASSVAGGRLGETQYF. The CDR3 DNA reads TGTGCCAGCAGTGTAGCGGGGGGGCGTCTGGGAGAGACCCAGTACTTC.

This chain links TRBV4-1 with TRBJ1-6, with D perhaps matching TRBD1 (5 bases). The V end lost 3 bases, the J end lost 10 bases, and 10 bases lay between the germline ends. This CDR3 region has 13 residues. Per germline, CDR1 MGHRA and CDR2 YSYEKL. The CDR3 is CASSQTRGSPLHF. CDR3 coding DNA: TGCGCCAGCAGCCAGACCCGGGGGTCACCCCTCCACTTT.